This TCR beta chain was captured in a study of technical replicates of blood from a few donors. The CDR3 totals 14 residues. V was clipped by 7 bases and J by 7 bases; unmatched bases: 8. CDR1 and CDR2 (germline): SGHNT, YYREEE (reference sequence). The data were produced by immunoSEQ multiplex PCR, yet TCRdb's version contains in-frame clones alone and is incomplete. The sample yields about 53,000 clones, approximately 86% seen once. The sequencing sample was made of PBMCs. The receptor's source is a human donor in good health. Some clones in this sample may be carry-over from other donors' samples. This chain joins TRBV5-4 and TRBJ1-6, with TRBD1 matching over 7 bases. Here the CDR3 DNA reads TGTGCCAGCGCATACAGGGACAGAAATTCACCCCTCCACTTT. Translating gives CASAYRDRNSPLHF.